The sequence of this T cell receptor (beta chain) was determined in a study of T cell repertoires and Cas9 in healthy adults (dated by TCRdb to between 2017 and 2018). The study in broad terms: Within the CD4 and CD8 compartments, SpCas9-reactive T cells were assessed for multi-effector potency, cytotoxicity and lineage determination. The study examined preexisting T cell immunity against the Streptococcus pyogenes Cas9 nuclease (SpCas9) used in CRISPR gene editing.

About this clone itself: Its recognized antigen is unknown. Per-nucleotide qualities are absent, and no much larger clonotype sits a single base away.

All of the donors in the study were healthy humans. Library construction relied on the immunoSEQ multiplex PCR assay. Drawn from immuneACCESS, this table holds only the in-frame rearrangements with V and J called that TCRdb kept. Clones are partly lost; checked studies trace under half to an unresolved V gene and leave the rest unexplained. Here the sample has approximately 23,000 clones; about 90% occur a single time. Around 1.5% of the sample is in the top ten clones. What the study reported, not specific to this receptor: In vitro, the proliferation and function of SpCas9-reactive effector T cells were reported to be mitigated by SpCas9-reactive regulatory T cells.

The germline V gene gives CDR1 as SGHVS and CDR2 as FQNEAQ. The trim is 2 bases for V and 1 base for J, with a gap of 8 bases between the germline ends. The CDR3 runs 14 residues from the cysteine to the phenylalanine. This entry keeps only the CDR3 DNA: 42 bases, framed from base 1. The sequence links TRBV7-8 to TRBJ1-1; no D segment can be confidently identified. The specimen sequenced was CD4+ effector T cells (CD127+, CD25-, CD137-, CD154-) from PBMCs; culture status not recorded. The TCR sequence derives from a human donor in good health. The base sequence is TGTGCCAGCAGCTTACTGTCCAGGAACACTGAAGCTTTCTTT. This translates into CASSLLSRNTEAFF.